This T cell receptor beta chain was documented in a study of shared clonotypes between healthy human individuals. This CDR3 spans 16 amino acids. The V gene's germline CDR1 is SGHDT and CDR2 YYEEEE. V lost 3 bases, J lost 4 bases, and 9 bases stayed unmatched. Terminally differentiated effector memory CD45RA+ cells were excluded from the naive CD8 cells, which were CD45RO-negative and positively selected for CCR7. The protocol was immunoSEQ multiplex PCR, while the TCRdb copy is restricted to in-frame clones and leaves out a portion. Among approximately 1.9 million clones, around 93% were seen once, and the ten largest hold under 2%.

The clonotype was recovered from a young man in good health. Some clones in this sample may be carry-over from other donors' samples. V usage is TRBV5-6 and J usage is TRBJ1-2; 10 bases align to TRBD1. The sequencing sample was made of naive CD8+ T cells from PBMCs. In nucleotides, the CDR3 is TGTGCCAGCAGCTACATCGGACAGGGGGTCGTCTATGGCTACACCTTC. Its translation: CASSYIGQGVVYGYTF.